This TCR beta chain was profiled in a study of blood T cell repertoires in COVID-19. Study-wide background: Samples of COVID-19 (acute and convalescent) were obtained from the United States, Italy and Spain. T cells, B-cell-depleted T cells, or PBMCs supplied cDNA or gDNA.

The ends were cut back, 3 bases at V and 5 bases at J, with 14 bases in the middle. The CDR3 extends over 14 amino acids. In the authors' workflow: By means of reference gene primer amplification, nucleated cell counts were estimated. Produced via immunoSEQ multiplex PCR; TCRdb's table is partial and in-frame only. V and J calls and clone size come straight from that table; D and trimming were deduced from the DNA. The sample includes approximately 80,000 clones, around 74% of them seen just once. This TCR derives from a human donor in a cohort sampled during active COVID-19. The chain has TRBV23-1 and TRBJ2-7, with D maybe TRBD1 (6 bases). TRBV23-1 is filed as an ORF, its function uncertain. Sequencing input: peripheral blood. CDR3 amino acids: CASSHRQGRHEQYF. The CDR3 coding sequence is TGCGCCAGCAGTCATCGCCAGGGGCGCCACGAGCAGTACTTC.